Listed below are T cell receptor beta chains from one sample, sequenced in a study of blood T cells in healthy people across ages. TCRdb ran MiXCR on the 5' RACE reads and lists one entry per CDR3 protein. Among approximately 850,000 distinct CDR3 sequences, 44% were seen once, and the ten largest hold under 20%. Source material: blood. These receptors were taken from a man between 60 and 75 years old in good health. Each CDR3 is given with its conserved first and last residue. A D gene is named only where the DNA matches it firmly. Clone size is stated in some rows and not others, as once, few, many or a class when expanded.

v_gene	abundance	j_gene	d_gene	CDR3nt	CDR3aa
TRBV21-1	NA	TRBJ2-7	NA	TGTGCCAGCAGCAAAGCGACGACCTGGCGGTACGAGCAGTACTTC	CASSKATTWRYEQYF
TRBV5-5	NA	TRBJ1-1	NA	TGTGCCAGCAGCCCAAACGGGACACCGAACACTGAAGCTTTCTTT	CASSPNGTPNTEAFF
TRBV18	few	TRBJ1-6	NA	TGTGCCAGCTCAGGCGGACAGCCGAATTCACCCCTCCACTTT	CASSGGQPNSPLHF
TRBV4-3	NA	TRBJ1-4	NA	TGCGTCAGCAGCCATCCGCTCGGGGCAACTAATGAAAAACTGTTTTTT	CVSSHPLGATNEKLFF
TRBV29-1	many	TRBJ2-7	TRBD2	TGCAGCGCCAGCGGGGGCCTCTCCTACGAGCAGTACTTC	CSASGGLSYEQYF
TRBV5-1	NA	TRBJ1-5	NA	TGCGCCAGCAGCATCGCCGGGGGTAGCAATCAGCCCCAGCATTTT	CASSIAGGSNQPQHF
TRBV6-2/TRBV6-3	NA	TRBJ2-7	TRBD1	TGTGCCAGCAGTTATGGGACAGGGACTTCCTACGAGCAGTACTTC	CASSYGTGTSYEQYF
TRBV6-2/TRBV6-3	few	TRBJ2-1	NA	TGTGCCAGCACTAAACCGATTTGGGGAACAAACAATGAGCAGTTCTTC	CASTKPIWGTNNEQFF
TRBV4-1	few	TRBJ2-5	NA	TGCGCCAGCAGCCAAGAGCCCCACAGGGTAGGAGAGACCCAGTACTTC	CASSQEPHRVGETQYF
TRBV4-1	NA	TRBJ2-1	NA	TGCGCCAGCAGCCAAGAGGAGATACCCTCCTACAATGAGCAGTTCTTC	CASSQEEIPSYNEQFF
TRBV7-2	NA	TRBJ2-5	TRBD2	TGTGCCAGCAGCTTCTTACTAGCGGGGGAACAAGAGACCCAGTACTTC	CASSFLLAGEQETQYF
TRBV6-1	NA	TRBJ2-7	TRBD1	TGTGCCAGCAGTCCTCCCGGGACAGTCGGCTACGACCAGTACTTC	CASSPPGTVGYDQYF
TRBV2	NA	TRBJ2-4	TRBD2	TGTGCCAGCAGTGAAGCAAGGCTAGCGGGGTGGAAGCAGTACTTC	CASSEARLAGWKQYF
TRBV20-1	NA	TRBJ2-5	TRBD2	TGCAGTGCTAGTAGGGAAGCGGGGCAAGAGACCCAGTACTTC	CSASREAGQETQYF
TRBV29-1	NA	TRBJ2-3	NA	TGCAGCGTGGGAGGTCGGGGCTCTTTAGATACGCAGTATTTT	CSVGGRGSLDTQYF
TRBV29-1	NA	TRBJ1-2	TRBD1	TGCAGCGTTGGAGGGTCAGGGGGTTTTAGCTACACCTTC	CSVGGSGGFSYTF
TRBV6-2/TRBV6-3	NA	TRBJ2-1	NA	TGTGCCAGCAAACAAGGATCCTACAATGAGCAGTTCTTC	CASKQGSYNEQFF
TRBV19	NA	TRBJ1-1	NA	TGTGCCAGTAGTATAACTAACACTGAAGCTTTCTTT	CASSITNTEAFF
TRBV6-6	few	TRBJ1-1	NA	TGTGCCAGCAGATCAAGGGGGAGGGGAAGCACTGAAGCTTTCTTT	CASRSRGRGSTEAFF
TRBV6-5	few	TRBJ2-7	TRBD1	TGTGCCAGCAGTTCGCCTACAGGGGTCGAGCAGTACTTC	CASSSPTGVEQYF
TRBV4-3	few	TRBJ2-7	TRBD2	TGCGCCAGCAGCCAAGAGGGACTAGCCGCCGAGCAGTACTTC	CASSQEGLAAEQYF
TRBV7-2	few	TRBJ1-2	TRBD1	TGTGCCAGCAGCTTAGCGCAATCAGGCAGGGGGAAGAGTGGCTACACCTTC	CASSLAQSGRGKSGYTF
TRBV7-9	NA	TRBJ2-5	NA	TGTGCCAGCAGCGGGGGGTCCAAAGAGACCCAGTACTTC	CASSGGSKETQYF
TRBV20-1	NA	TRBJ1-5	TRBD1	TGCAGTGCCCTTCGCCCAGGGACAGGGAGGAATCAGCCCCAGCATTTT	CSALRPGTGRNQPQHF
TRBV2	many	TRBJ1-5	TRBD1	TGTGCCAGCACCAAAGGGACAGGCGGGAATCAGCCCCAGCATTTT	CASTKGTGGNQPQHF
TRBV7-8	NA	TRBJ2-3	NA	TGTGTCAGCGGCGACTCCGTGGGGGGCAGTACGCAGTATTTT	CVSGDSVGGSTQYF
TRBV7-2	NA	TRBJ1-6	TRBD1	TGTGCCAGCAGCCCCGGACAGGTTTTGAATTCACCCCTCCACTTT	CASSPGQVLNSPLHF
TRBV3-1	few	TRBJ2-1	NA	TGTGCCAGCAGAAACAGGGAAACAACCTACAATGAGCAGTTCTTC	CASRNRETTYNEQFF
TRBV4-1	once	TRBJ2-1	NA	TGCGCCAGCAGCCCGTTCGGAGAGACCCAGTTCTTC	CASSPFGETQFF
TRBV12-3/TRBV12-4	NA	TRBJ1-4	NA	TGTGCCTGCAGTTTAGGCCCTCAGGGAGGTGAAAAACTGTTTTTT	CACSLGPQGGEKLFF
TRBV28	NA	TRBJ2-1	NA	TGTGCCAGCAGTTTTTTACCAACAATGAAGCAGTTCTTC	CASSFLPTMKQFF
TRBV4-1	NA	TRBJ1-5	NA	TGCGCCAGCAGCCAAGAAGGGTATCAGCCCCAGCATTTT	CASSQEGYQPQHF
TRBV5-6	few	TRBJ2-5	NA	TGTGCCAGCAGCCTTTACAGGGATCAAGAGACCCAGTACTTC	CASSLYRDQETQYF
TRBV20-1	NA	TRBJ2-5	TRBD2	TGCAGTGCTAGTCTACTAGCGGGGGTATCTGCCCAAGAGACCCAGTACTTC	CSASLLAGVSAQETQYF
TRBV7-9	NA	TRBJ2-4	TRBD1	TGTGCCAGCAGCCCCGGGGACAGGCAGAAGGACATTCAGTACTTC	CASSPGDRQKDIQYF
TRBV7-2	NA	TRBJ1-2	TRBD1	TGTGCCAGCAGCTTAGGGGGACAGACCCATGGCTACACCTTC	CASSLGGQTHGYTF
TRBV20-1	NA	TRBJ1-6	TRBD1	TGCAGTGCCCTAAGGGGGCAGAATTCACCCCTCCACTTT	CSALRGQNSPLHF
TRBV29-1	few	TRBJ2-7	NA	TGCAGCGTTGAAGTATCCTCAGACGGGGTGAGAACCTACGAGCAGTACTTC	CSVEVSSDGVRTYEQYF
TRBV4-1	NA	TRBJ1-2	NA	TGCGCCAGCAGCCAAGATTTATTTAAGTATGGCTACACCTTC	CASSQDLFKYGYTF
TRBV7-2	many	TRBJ2-3	NA	TGTGGAACCAGCAGGGGGAGGAGGGATACGCAGTATTTT	CGTSRGRRDTQYF
TRBV7-9	NA	TRBJ1-6	TRBD1	TGTGCCAGCAGCTCGGGACAGCTGTCACCCCTCCACTTT	CASSSGQLSPLHF